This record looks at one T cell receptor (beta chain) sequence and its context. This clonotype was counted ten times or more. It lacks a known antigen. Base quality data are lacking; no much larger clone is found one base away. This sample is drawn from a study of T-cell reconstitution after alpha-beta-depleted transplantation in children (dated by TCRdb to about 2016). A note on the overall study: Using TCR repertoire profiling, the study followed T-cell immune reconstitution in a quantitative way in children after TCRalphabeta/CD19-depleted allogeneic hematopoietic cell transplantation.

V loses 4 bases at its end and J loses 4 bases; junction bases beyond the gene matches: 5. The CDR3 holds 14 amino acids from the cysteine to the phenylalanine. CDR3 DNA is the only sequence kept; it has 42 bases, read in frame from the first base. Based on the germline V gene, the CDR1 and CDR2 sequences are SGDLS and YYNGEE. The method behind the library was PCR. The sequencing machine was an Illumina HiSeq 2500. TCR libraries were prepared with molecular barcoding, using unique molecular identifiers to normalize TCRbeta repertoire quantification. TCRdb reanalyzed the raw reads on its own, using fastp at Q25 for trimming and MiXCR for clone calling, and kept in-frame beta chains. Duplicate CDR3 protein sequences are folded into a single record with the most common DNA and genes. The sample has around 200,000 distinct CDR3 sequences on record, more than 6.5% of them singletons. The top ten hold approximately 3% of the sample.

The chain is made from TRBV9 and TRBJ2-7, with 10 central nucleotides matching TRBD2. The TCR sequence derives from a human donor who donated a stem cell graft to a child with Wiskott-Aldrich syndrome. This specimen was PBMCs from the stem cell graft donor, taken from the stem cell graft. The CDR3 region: CASSLASGSYEQYF. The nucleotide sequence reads TGTGCCAGCAGCCTGGCTAGCGGGAGTTACGAGCAGTACTTC.